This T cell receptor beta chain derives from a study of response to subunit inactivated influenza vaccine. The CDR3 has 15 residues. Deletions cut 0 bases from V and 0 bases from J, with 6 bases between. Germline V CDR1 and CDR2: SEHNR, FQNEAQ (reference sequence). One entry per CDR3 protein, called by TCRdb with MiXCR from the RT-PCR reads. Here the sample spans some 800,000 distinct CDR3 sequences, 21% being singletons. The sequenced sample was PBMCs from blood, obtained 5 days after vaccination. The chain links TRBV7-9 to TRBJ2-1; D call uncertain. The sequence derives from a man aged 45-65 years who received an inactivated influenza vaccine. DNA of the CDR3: TGTGCCAGCAGCTTAGCGGTAATCTCCTACAATGAGCAGTTCTTC. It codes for CASSLAVISYNEQFF.